Listed below are T cell receptor beta chains from one sample, sequenced in a study of Tregs in tolerant kidney transplant recipients. Libraries were prepared by immunoSEQ multiplex PCR; TCRdb keeps only in-frame clonotypes and omits some of them. The sample shows under 50,000 clones, roughly 96% of them seen only once. Antigens for these TCRs are unknown. Sequencing input: Tregs from blood cultured with allogeneic cells. The receptors stem from a human donor in good health. The CDR3 runs from the conserved cysteine through the conserved F or W. Each record gives: J gene, clone size, V gene, D gene, CDR3 protein, CDR3 DNA. D genes are given only for firm matches. For some rows the clone size is stated as once, few or many, or as a class when expanded; others skip it.

>TRBJ2-1|-|TRBV19|-
CASSARDLRYNEQFF
TGTGCCAGTAGTGCCCGGGACTTGAGATACAATGAGCAGTTCTTC
>TRBJ1-5|-|TRBV18|TRBD1
CASSLGTGDQPQHF
TGTGCCAGCTCACTCGGGACAGGTGATCAGCCCCAGCATTTT
>TRBJ1-2|-|TRBV5-1|-
CASSLAGEGWTF
TGCGCCAGCAGCTTGGCCGGGGAGGGGTGGACCTTC
>TRBJ1-2|-|TRBV6-6|TRBD1
CASSSSDREGGYTF
TGTGCCAGCAGTAGTTCGGACAGGGAGGGTGGCTACACCTTC
>TRBJ1-1|-|TRBV27|-
CASSLWGGRTEAFF
TGTGCCAGCAGTTTATGGGGGGGAAGGACTGAAGCTTTCTTT
>TRBJ1-2|-|TRBV27|TRBD1
CASSSRQGLFYGYTF
TGTGCCAGCAGTTCCCGACAGGGCCTCTTCTATGGCTACACCTTC
>TRBJ1-1|few|TRBV14|-
CASSPSWGNTEAFF
TGTGCCAGCAGTCCTAGTTGGGGGAACACTGAAGCTTTCTTT
>TRBJ2-7|once|TRBV6-5|-
CASSSVRGSSYEQYF
TGTGCCAGCAGTTCCGTCAGGGGCTCCTCCTACGAGCAGTACTTC
>TRBJ1-2|once|TRBV19|-
CASSISHRANYGYTF
TGTGCCAGTAGTATATCGCACCGGGCAAACTATGGCTACACCTTC
>TRBJ1-6|-|TRBV11-2|-
CASSLGSPLHF
TGTGCCAGCAGCTTGGGGTCACCCCTCCACTTT
>TRBJ1-5|once|TRBV5-6|-
CASSLGDISNQPQHF
TGTGCCAGCAGCTTGGGAGACATTAGCAATCAGCCCCAGCATTTT
>TRBJ1-3|-|TRBV7-3|TRBD1
CASSLDRGPGNTIYF
TGTGCCAGCAGCCTTGACAGGGGGCCTGGAAACACCATATATTTT